These 29 T cell receptor beta chains came from one sample sequenced in a study of identical twins. TCRdb fed the 5' RACE reads into MiXCR, producing one record per CDR3 protein. This sample has fewer than 500,000 distinct CDR3 sequences; roughly a quarter occur once, and the top ten carry over 2.5%. A further study also used this sample, focusing on T cells expressing NK-cell markers.

Sample: CD4+ T cells sorted from blood. The receptors stem from a woman aged 18-29 years in good health.

V gene TRBV5-1 combines with J gene TRBJ2-7, with a weak D call TRBD2 (6 bases). Germline CDR1 reads SGHRS; CDR2 reads YFSETQ. Deletions cut 0 bases from V and 4 bases from J, with 8 bases between. The CDR3 is made up of 13 amino acids. The CDR3 DNA is TGCGCCAGCAGCTTGGTGGAGGGGTACGAGCAGTACTTC. Translating gives CASSLVEGYEQYF.

There are a few counts of this clonotype. This chain connects TRBV6-1 to TRBJ1-5, with 8 positions matching TRBD1. V was pared by 10 bases and J by 3 bases, with 8 bases of the junction left unmatched. Germline lookup yields CDR1 MNHNS and CDR2 SASEGT. The CDR3 has 14 amino acids. CDR3 sequence (DNA): TGTGCCACTTGGACAGGGAATATCAATCAGCCCCAGCATTTT. Translating it yields CATWTGNINQPQHF.

This clonotype was counted only a few times. V usage is TRBV12-3 or TRBV12-4 and J usage is TRBJ1-3, with D hard to call. The V end was cut by 3 bases, the J end by 0 bases, with 9 bases between. CDR3 length: 15 amino acids. Here the CDR3 reads CASSLGNYSGNTIYF. DNA of the CDR3: TGTGCCAGCAGTTTGGGGAACTACTCTGGAAACACCATATATTTT.

This clonotype occurred a few times. The gene calls are TRBV24-1 and TRBJ2-1, with D hard to call. This CDR3 is built from 14 residues. Between the trimmed V and J ends, which lost 9 bases and 0 bases, there was a span of 11 bases. Germline V gene sequence: CDR1 KGHDR, CDR2 SFDVKD. The CDR3 region has the DNA TGTGCCACCCCTGACCAGAGCTCCTACAATGAGCAGTTCTTC. This sequence encodes CATPDQSSYNEQFF.

This clonotype was seen just once. The chain recombines TRBV9 with TRBJ1-3; possible D gene TRBD1, 6 bases. This CDR3 is built from 17 residues. V lost 2 bases and J 1 base, leaving 16 bases between the germline ends. Germline V gene lookup returns CDR1 SGDLS and CDR2 YYNGEE. The DNA of the CDR3 is TGTGCCAGCAGCGTCTCCCCAGGGGCGAGTTCTGGAAACACCATATATTTT. Its protein product is CASSVSPGASSGNTIYF.

This clonotype was seen a handful of times. This chain links TRBV5-1 with TRBJ2-3, with TRBD2 matching over 13 bases. J was trimmed by 3 bases and V by 6 bases; bases with no gene match: 1. The CDR3 length is 14 residues. Germline CDR1 is SGHRS and CDR2 is YFSETQ. CDR3 DNA sequence: TGCGCCAGCATGACTAGCGGGGGGACAGATACGCAGTATTTT. Its translation: CASMTSGGTDTQYF.

This chain links TRBV18 with TRBJ1-1, with D possibly being TRBD1 (5 bases). The CDR3 loop spans 13 amino acids. V shed 4 bases and J shed 8 bases, with 14 bases lying between them. CDR1 KGHSH and CDR2 LQKENI come from the germline V gene. CDR3 amino acids: CASSQSHPGEAFF. CDR3 in DNA: TGTGCCAGCTCACAGTCTCACCCAGGGGAAGCTTTCTTT.

This clonotype was seen a single time. This chain joins TRBV20-1 and TRBJ1-2; D is ambiguous. Trimming removed 8 bases at V and 7 bases at J, with 11 bases between. Germline CDR1 and CDR2: DFQATT and SNEGSKA (reference sequence). This CDR3 is 10 amino acids long. In DNA form, the CDR3 reads TGCAGTTCGGGAAGGAGTGGCTACACCTTC. Protein product: CSSGRSGYTF.

The chain couples TRBV5-1 to TRBJ1-1; D is ambiguous. The CDR3 sequence is 14 residues long. V was cut by 0 bases and J by 1 base, with 7 bases left in between. Germline V gene sequence: CDR1 SGHRS, CDR2 YFSETQ. This CDR3 is CASSLGVTNTEAFF. The CDR3 DNA is TGCGCCAGCAGCTTGGGAGTTACGAACACTGAAGCTTTCTTT.

This clonotype turned up a few times. V usage is TRBV4-3 and J usage is TRBJ2-2, with D perhaps TRBD2 (5 bases). CDR1 and CDR2 from the germline V gene are LGHNA and YSLEER. The CDR3 spans 15 residues. The germline V and J ends were trimmed by 0 bases and 4 bases, with 9 bases remaining between them. The CDR3 here is CASSQDLARTGELFF. The DNA of the CDR3 is TGCGCCAGCAGCCAAGATCTAGCTCGCACCGGGGAGCTGTTTTTT.

The chain carries TRBV6-1 and TRBJ1-1; D is undetermined. The germline CDR1 and CDR2 sequences are MNHNS and SASEGT. V gave up 2 bases and J gave up 5 bases, with 12 bases separating them. The CDR3 totals 14 residues. This CDR3 is CASSETLGVTEAFF. The CDR3 DNA is TGTGCCAGCAGTGAAACCCTCGGGGTTACTGAAGCTTTCTTT.

The chain joins TRBV20-1 to TRBJ1-1, with D uncertain. V was pared by 3 bases and J by 0 bases, with 17 bases between. CDR3 length equals 16 residues. Germline V gives CDR1 DFQATT, CDR2 SNEGSKA (reference sequence). The CDR3 bases are TGCAGTGCTAGGAACGGAGCTTTACTTTTGAACACTGAAGCTTTCTTT. This encodes CSARNGALLLNTEAFF.

This clonotype was observed at least ten times. This chain uses TRBV12-3 or TRBV12-4 with TRBJ2-1; D remains unclear. V was cut by 5 bases and J by 7 bases, with 18 bases left in between. The CDR3 loop spans 15 amino acids. In DNA, the CDR3 is TGTGCCAGCAGTGGTTCCCAGACGATGGAGAATGAGCAGTTCTTC. Translating gives CASSGSQTMENEQFF.

Written as DNA, the CDR3 is TGTGCCAGCAGCTTATTACTAGCCTCCTACAATGAGCAGTTCTTC. It codes for CASSLLLASYNEQFF. V is TRBV7-9 and J is TRBJ2-1, with a weak D call TRBD2 (6 bases). Trimming removed 2 bases at V and 0 bases at J, with 8 bases between. The germline gives CDR1 SEHNR, CDR2 FQNEAQ (reference sequence). This CDR3 is 15 amino acids long.

The chain employs TRBV18 and TRBJ2-1; D unresolved. Per the germline V gene, CDR1 is KGHSH and CDR2 is LQKENI. Trimming took off 5 bases at V and 2 bases at J, with 22 bases between the two ends. There are 18 residues in the CDR3. The CDR3 nucleotides are TGTGCCAGCTCATTCTATGCACGCCCTCTGAGGCCCTACAATGAGCAGTTCTTC. This sequence encodes CASSFYARPLRPYNEQFF.

V usage is TRBV9 and J usage is TRBJ1-1; the match to TRBD1 covers 9 bases. This CDR3 comprises 17 residues. V dropped 0 bases and J dropped 0; count of bases not matched to a gene: 6. Germline CDR1 and CDR2: SGDLS and YYNGEE. The CDR3 region is CASSVGTGALMNTEAFF. As DNA, the CDR3 is TGTGCCAGCAGCGTAGGGACAGGGGCGTTAATGAACACTGAAGCTTTCTTT.

This clonotype has just a few counts. The chain combines TRBV20-1 with TRBJ2-7, with D perhaps being TRBD1 or TRBD2 (5 bases each). The length of the CDR3 is 16 residues. Looked up from germline, CDR1 is DFQATT and CDR2 is SNEGSKA (reference sequence). V was clipped by 1 base and J by 3 bases, with 19 bases between them. The DNA for the CDR3 is TGCAGTGCTAGAGCCCGTGGATGGGGACGCAACTACGAGCAGTACTTC. It encodes CSARARGWGRNYEQYF.

The V gene is TRBV20-1, the J gene TRBJ2-7; D perhaps matches TRBD2 (5 bases). Trimming took off 2 bases at V and 6 bases at J, with 8 bases between the two ends. Germline CDR1 and CDR2: DFQATT and SNEGSKA (reference sequence). This CDR3 is 11 amino acids long. CDR3 coding DNA: TGCAGTGCTAGAATCACTAGCGAGCAGTACTTC. It yields the protein CSARITSEQYF.

This clonotype appeared a few times. The chain couples TRBV12-3 or TRBV12-4 to TRBJ2-1; 9 bases match TRBD1. V lost 4 bases to trimming and J lost 4 bases; unmatched junction nucleotides: 5. The CDR3 is 15 residues long. The CDR3 sequence is CASSSGTGLYNEQFF. The CDR3 coding sequence is TGTGCCAGCAGTTCCGGGACAGGGCTGTACAATGAGCAGTTCTTC.

In this sample, this clonotype turned up a few times. The gene calls are TRBV20-1 and TRBJ2-7; 9 nucleotides agree with TRBD2. With V trimmed by 6 bases and J by 12 bases, 12 bases remained unmatched. Germline CDR1 reads DFQATT; CDR2 reads SNEGSKA (reference sequence). The CDR3 consists of 12 residues. CDR3 protein: CSAPLDSGSRYF. The CDR3 bases are TGCAGTGCCCCACTAGATAGCGGGAGCCGGTACTTC.

A few counts support this clonotype. V is TRBV10-3 and J is TRBJ2-2; D possibly corresponds to TRBD2 (5 bases). The CDR3 is made up of 14 amino acids. Deletions cut 8 bases from V and 1 base from J, with 11 bases between. Germline V gene lookup returns CDR1 ENHRY and CDR2 SYGVKD. This CDR3 is CAIGPGGNTGELFF. In DNA, the CDR3 is TGTGCCATCGGTCCAGGAGGGAACACCGGGGAGCTGTTTTTT.

This clonotype was counted ten times or more. V is TRBV10-3 and J is TRBJ2-7; D is perhaps TRBD2 (6 bases). V was cut by 8 bases and J by 5 bases, with 10 bases left in between. Germline loops: CDR1 ENHRY, CDR2 SYGVKD. The length of the CDR3 is 11 residues. The CDR3 here is CAIAEGDEQYF. CDR3 coding DNA: TGTGCCATCGCGGAGGGAGACGAGCAGTACTTC.

This clonotype was seen only a few times. V usage is TRBV12-3 or TRBV12-4 and J usage is TRBJ1-5; the D is unclear. The CDR3 extends over 15 amino acids. The V end was cut by 5 bases, the J end by 6 bases, with 17 bases between. The CDR3 here is CASSAGSGLGQPQHF. As DNA, the CDR3 is TGTGCCAGCAGTGCCGGGTCGGGGTTAGGTCAGCCCCAGCATTTT.

This clonotype was observed a few times. The chain combines TRBV12-3 or TRBV12-4 with TRBJ1-1; D possibly corresponds to TRBD1 (5 bases). The CDR3 totals 12 residues. Trimming shortened V by 6 bases and J by 9 bases, and 14 bases separated the two germline ends. The CDR3 region is CASSRDLAQAFF. As DNA, the CDR3 is TGTGCCAGCAGCAGGGACCTAGCCCAAGCTTTCTTT.

The rearrangement joins TRBV7-6 to TRBJ1-4, with D unresolved. The length of the CDR3 is 13 residues. The ends were cut back, 4 bases at V and 7 bases at J, with 10 bases in the middle. CDR1 SGHVS and CDR2 FNYEAQ come from the germline V gene. CDR3 region: CASSSGGLEKLFF. CDR3 in DNA: TGTGCCAGCAGCTCAGGCGGACTTGAAAAACTGTTTTTT.

The chain couples TRBV29-1 to TRBJ2-7; maybe TRBD2 (5 bases). This CDR3 spans 14 amino acids. The ends were cut back, 4 bases at V and 2 bases at J, with 15 bases in the middle. The germline gives CDR1 SQVTM, CDR2 ANQGSEA. The CDR3 DNA follows: TGCAGCGTTGCGTCTAGAGGGCCGGCCTACGAGCAGTACTTC. This gives the protein CSVASRGPAYEQYF.

The rearrangement uses TRBV9 and TRBJ2-5; the D gene is possibly TRBD2 (6 bases). This CDR3 is built from 14 residues. V was trimmed by 0 bases and J by 3 bases, leaving 9 bases between them. Looked up from germline, CDR1 is SGDLS and CDR2 is YYNGEE. CDR3 residues: CASSVGGDEETQYF. The CDR3 DNA reads TGTGCCAGCAGCGTAGGCGGGGACGAAGAGACCCAGTACTTC.

Only a few counts were recorded for this clonotype. CDR3 residues: CSAGRYSGSADTQYF. The DNA for the CDR3 is TGCAGTGCAGGAAGGTATAGCGGGAGTGCAGATACGCAGTATTTT. This chain connects TRBV20-1 to TRBJ2-3, with 9 bases matching TRBD2. CDR1 DFQATT and CDR2 SNEGSKA come from the germline V gene (reference sequence). The CDR3 extends over 15 amino acids. The V segment lost 6 bases and the J segment 4 bases; nucleotides outside the gene matches: 11.

In this sample, this clonotype turned up once. The chain carries TRBV20-1 and TRBJ2-1; D possibly corresponds to TRBD1 (6 bases). CDR3 length: 11 residues. Germline assignment: CDR1 DFQATT and CDR2 SNEGSKA (reference sequence). CDR3 in DNA: TGCATGGGGGCTAGCATTAATGAGCAGTTCTTC. Encoded protein: CMGASINEQFF.